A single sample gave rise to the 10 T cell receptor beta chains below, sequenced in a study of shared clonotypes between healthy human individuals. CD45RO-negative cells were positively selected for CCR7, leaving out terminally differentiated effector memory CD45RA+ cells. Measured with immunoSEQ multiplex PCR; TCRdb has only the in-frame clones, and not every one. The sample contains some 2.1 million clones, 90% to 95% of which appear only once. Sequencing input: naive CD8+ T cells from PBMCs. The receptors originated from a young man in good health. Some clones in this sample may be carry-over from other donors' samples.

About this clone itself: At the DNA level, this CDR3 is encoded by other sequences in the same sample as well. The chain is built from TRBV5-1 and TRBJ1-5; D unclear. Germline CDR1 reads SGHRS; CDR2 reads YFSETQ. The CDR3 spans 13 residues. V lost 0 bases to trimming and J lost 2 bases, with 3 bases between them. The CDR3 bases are TGCGCCAGCAGCTTGGCAGGCAATCAGCCCCAGCATTTT. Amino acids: CASSLAGNQPQHF. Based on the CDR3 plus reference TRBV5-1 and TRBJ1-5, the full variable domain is KAGVTQTPRYLIKTRGQQVTLSCSPISGHRSVSWYQQTPGQGLQFLFEYFSETQRNKGNFPGRFSGRQFSNSRSEMNVSTLELGDSALYLCASSLAGNQPQHFGDGTRLSIL.

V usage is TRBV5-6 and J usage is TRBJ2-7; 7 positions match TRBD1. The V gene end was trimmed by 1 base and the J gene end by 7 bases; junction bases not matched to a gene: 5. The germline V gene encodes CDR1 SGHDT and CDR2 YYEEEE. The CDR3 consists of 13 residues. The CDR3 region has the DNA TGTGCCAGCAGCTTGATGGCAGGGGGTGAGCAGTACTTC. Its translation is CASSLMAGGEQYF.

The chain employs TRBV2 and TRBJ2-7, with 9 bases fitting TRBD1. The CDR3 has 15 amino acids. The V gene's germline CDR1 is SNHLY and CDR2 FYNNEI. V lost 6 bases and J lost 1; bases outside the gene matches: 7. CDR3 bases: TGTGCCAGCAGGATTGGGACAGGGATTTCCTACGAGCAGTACTTC. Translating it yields CASRIGTGISYEQYF.

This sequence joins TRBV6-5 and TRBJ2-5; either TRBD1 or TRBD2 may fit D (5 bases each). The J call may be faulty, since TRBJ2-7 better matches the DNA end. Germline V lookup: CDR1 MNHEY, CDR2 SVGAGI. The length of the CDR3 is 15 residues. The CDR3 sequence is CASSPTPGRGYEQYF. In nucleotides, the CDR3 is TGTGCCAGCAGCCCGACCCCGGGAAGGGGCTACGAGCAGTACTTC.

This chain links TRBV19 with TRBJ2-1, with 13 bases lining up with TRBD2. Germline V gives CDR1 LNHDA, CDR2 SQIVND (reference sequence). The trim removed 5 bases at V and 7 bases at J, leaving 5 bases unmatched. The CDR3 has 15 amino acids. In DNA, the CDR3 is TGTGCCAGTAGTGTCGGGGGACTAGCGGGAAATGAGCAGTTCTTC. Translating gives CASSVGGLAGNEQFF.

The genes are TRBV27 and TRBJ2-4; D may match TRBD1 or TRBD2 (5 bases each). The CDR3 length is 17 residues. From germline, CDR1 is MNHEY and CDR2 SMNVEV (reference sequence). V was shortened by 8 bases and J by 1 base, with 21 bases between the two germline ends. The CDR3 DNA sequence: TGTGCCAGCCTAACCGGGGCTGATTACTTCGCCAAAAACATTCAGTACTTC. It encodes CASLTGADYFAKNIQYF.

In DNA form, the CDR3 reads TGTGCCAGCAGCTTCGGGCCAAGTTCGGCCTACGAGCAGTACTTC. It yields the protein CASSFGPSSAYEQYF. The chain has TRBV5-4 and TRBJ2-7; no firm D call. Germline V gene lookup returns CDR1 SGHNT and CDR2 YYREEE (reference sequence). The CDR3 is 15 amino acids. V was pared by 2 bases and J by 2 bases, with 14 bases between.

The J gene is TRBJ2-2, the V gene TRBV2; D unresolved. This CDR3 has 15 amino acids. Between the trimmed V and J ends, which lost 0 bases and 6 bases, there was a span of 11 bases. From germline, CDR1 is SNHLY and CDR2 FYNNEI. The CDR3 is CASSEAGLRSGELFF. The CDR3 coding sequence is TGTGCCAGCAGTGAAGCGGGCCTAAGGTCCGGGGAGCTGTTTTTT.

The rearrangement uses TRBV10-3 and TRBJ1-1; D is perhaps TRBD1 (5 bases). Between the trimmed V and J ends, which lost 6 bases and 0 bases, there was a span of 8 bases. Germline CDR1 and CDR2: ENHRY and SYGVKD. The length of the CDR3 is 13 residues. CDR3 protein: CAIRQGVNTEAFF. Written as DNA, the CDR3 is TGTGCCATCAGGCAGGGAGTGAACACTGAAGCTTTCTTT.

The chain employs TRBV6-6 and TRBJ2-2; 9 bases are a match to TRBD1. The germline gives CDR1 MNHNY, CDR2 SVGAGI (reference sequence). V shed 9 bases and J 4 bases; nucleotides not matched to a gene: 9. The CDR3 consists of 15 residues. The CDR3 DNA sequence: TGTGCCAGTCACCGACAGGGGGTAGGCACCGGGGAGCTGTTTTTT. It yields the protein CASHRQGVGTGELFF.